These 28 T cell receptor beta chains share one sample of origin, sequenced in a study of blood T cell repertoires in COVID-19. Only in-frame clones appear in the TCRdb table, and some are missing; sequencing was by immunoSEQ multiplex PCR. Of over 150,000 clones in the sample, 90% to 95% are singletons; the top ten hold approximately 0.5%. Sequenced input: peripheral blood. These receptors originate from a man aged 45-65 years with acute or convalescent COVID-19.

The chain couples TRBV19 to TRBJ1-1, with a weak D call TRBD1 (6 bases). Per germline, CDR1 LNHDA and CDR2 SQIVND (reference sequence). CDR3 size: 12 residues. V lost 7 bases to trimming and J lost 1 base, with 7 bases between them. This CDR3 is CASTQGNTEAFF. The CDR3 nucleotides read TGTGCCAGTACACAGGGGAACACTGAAGCTTTCTTT.

The chain joins TRBV5-6 to TRBJ1-1, with TRBD1 matching over 8 bases. Unmatched junction bases numbered 7, after V lost 0 bases and J lost 3 bases. Per germline, CDR1 SGHDT and CDR2 YYEEEE. The CDR3 spans 16 residues. The CDR3 spells CASSLGAGGRDTEAFF. The CDR3 DNA reads TGTGCCAGCAGCTTGGGGGCAGGGGGCCGGGACACTGAAGCTTTCTTT.

This chain joins TRBV6-2 or TRBV6-3 and TRBJ2-2; TRBD1 aligns across 10 bases. This CDR3 has 16 amino acids. Germline V gives CDR1 MNHEY, CDR2 SVGEGT. The trim removed 4 bases at V and 5 bases at J, leaving 7 bases unmatched. As DNA, the CDR3 is TGTGCCAGCAGTTCCGGGACAGGGGTCGATACCGGGGAGCTGTTTTTT. Translated: CASSSGTGVDTGELFF.

The chain is built from TRBV7-2 and TRBJ2-5; maybe TRBD2 (5 bases). CDR1 and CDR2 (germline): SGHTA, FQGNSA. The V and J ends lost 4 bases and 7 bases respectively, with 13 bases between them. This CDR3 has 13 amino acids. CDR3 loop: CASSSDPRGTQYF. The CDR3 DNA follows: TGTGCCAGCAGCTCGGACCCCCGGGGGACCCAGTACTTC.

This clone was counted only a few times. This chain joins TRBV2 and TRBJ1-1, with 8 bases lining up with TRBD1. The CDR3 totals 12 residues. CDR1 is SNHLY, CDR2 FYNNEI, per germline. V trimming: 5 bases; J trimming: 8 bases; junction bases outside the gene matches: 4. CDR3: CASSPQGAEAFF. The CDR3, as DNA: TGTGCCAGCAGTCCTCAGGGGGCAGAAGCTTTCTTT.

The chain links TRBV27 to TRBJ1-2; the match to TRBD1 covers 7 bases. CDR1 is MNHEY, CDR2 SMNVEV, per germline (reference sequence). The CDR3 has 13 amino acids. V trimming: 5 bases; J trimming: 8 bases; junction bases outside the gene matches: 8. CDR3 bases: TGTGCCAGCAGTCCGACAGGGAATGGCGGCTACACCTTC. Amino acids: CASSPTGNGGYTF.

The V call is TRBV7-2, the J call TRBJ2-7, with D unresolved. Germline V CDR1 and CDR2: SGHTA, FQGNSA. The V end was cut by 1 base, the J end by 6 bases, with 10 bases between. The CDR3 is made up of 13 amino acids. The CDR3 is CASSLGVVGEQYF. The CDR3 region has the DNA TGTGCCAGCAGCTTAGGCGTAGTCGGCGAGCAGTACTTC.

The chain employs TRBV7-2 and TRBJ2-1, with D maybe TRBD2 (5 bases). Germline loops: CDR1 SGHTA, CDR2 FQGNSA. This CDR3 spans 15 amino acids. V was trimmed by 1 base and J by 7 bases, leaving 14 bases between them. The CDR3 coding sequence is TGTGCCAGCAGCTTAGTAGGCAGCGGCTTTAATGAGCAGTTCTTC. Amino acids: CASSLVGSGFNEQFF.

This chain joins TRBV18 and TRBJ2-1; possible D gene TRBD1, 5 bases. Trimming removed 1 base from V and 4 bases from J, with 17 bases in between. This CDR3 has 17 residues. Germline V CDR1 and CDR2: KGHSH, LQKENI. The CDR3 region has the DNA TGTGCCAGCTCACCACAAAGTTCCAGGGCTAGTTACAATGAGCAGTTCTTC. Encoded protein: CASSPQSSRASYNEQFF.

The rearrangement joins TRBV21-1 to TRBJ2-7; the table's D call, TRBD2, was not checked against the DNA. TRBV21-1 is assigned pseudogene status. The CDR3 has 19 residues. The CDR3 region has the DNA TGTGCCAGCAGCAAACGACTGGGACTAGCGGGGCCAAATTCCTACGAGCAGTACGTC. It specifies CASSKRLGLAGPNSYEQYV.

This chain connects TRBV2 to TRBJ2-3; D ambiguous. The CDR3 has 16 residues. V was shortened by 3 bases and J by 0 bases, with 13 bases between the two germline ends. The germline V gene encodes CDR1 SNHLY and CDR2 FYNNEI. The CDR3 spells CASSDLLFSSTDTQYF. Written as DNA, the CDR3 is TGTGCCAGCAGTGACCTGCTATTCTCTAGCACAGATACGCAGTATTTT.

The chain is built from TRBV11-2 and TRBJ2-7; 11 nucleotides align to TRBD1. J lost 2 bases, V lost 2 bases, and 2 bases had no gene match. Germline V gene lookup returns CDR1 SGHAT and CDR2 FQNNGV. There are 15 residues in the CDR3. In DNA, the CDR3 is TGTGCCAGCAGCTTACCGGGACAGGGGGCCTACGAGCAGTACTTC. It translates to CASSLPGQGAYEQYF.

This clone appeared once. V is TRBV3-1 (or the pseudogene TRBV3-2) and J is TRBJ2-3; D perhaps matches TRBD1 (6 bases). CDR1 is LGHDT, CDR2 YNNKEL, per germline (reference sequence). Between the trimmed V and J ends, which lost 0 bases and 5 bases, there was a span of 18 bases. The CDR3 consists of 17 residues. The CDR3 loop reads CASSQELPGHFVDTQYF. CDR3 in DNA: TGTGCCAGCAGCCAAGAACTTCCGGGACACTTCGTAGATACGCAGTATTTT.

The CDR3: CATSRDLDRRDTEAFF. For the CDR3, the DNA is TGTGCCACCAGCAGAGATTTAGACAGGAGAGACACTGAAGCTTTCTTT. J is TRBJ1-1 and V is TRBV15, with a weak D call TRBD1 (6 bases). Germline CDR1 LNHNV, CDR2 YYDKDF (reference sequence). Trimming left V 0 bases short and J 3 bases short, with 14 bases between. CDR3 length: 16 residues.

V usage is TRBV5-5 and J usage is TRBJ2-2; the D is unclear. Germline V gene data show CDR1 as SGHKS and CDR2 as YYEKEE (reference sequence). Trimming cost V 4 bases and J 7 bases, with 20 bases left between them. The CDR3 has 16 amino acids. The CDR3 DNA reads as TGTGCCAGCAGCCCATTCGACTGGATCTCGAACGGGGAGCTGTTTTTT. Translation gives CASSPFDWISNGELFF.

The CDR3 loop is CASSIGGSKLFF. CDR3 DNA sequence: TGTGCCAGTAGTATTGGGGGGAGTAAACTGTTTTTT. V usage is TRBV19 and J usage is TRBJ1-4, with D possibly matching TRBD1 (5 bases). Trimming took 3 bases from V and 11 from J, leaving 10 bases between them. CDR3 size: 12 residues. The germline gives CDR1 LNHDA, CDR2 SQIVND (reference sequence).

The V gene is TRBV10-3, the J gene TRBJ1-5; TRBD1 is a possible D gene (5 bases). Germline loops: CDR1 ENHRY, CDR2 SYGVKD. V was shortened by 0 bases and J by 4 bases, with 16 bases between the two germline ends. The CDR3 has 17 residues. CDR3: CAISESGGREANQPQHF. For the CDR3, the DNA is TGTGCCATCAGTGAGTCGGGGGGGAGGGAGGCAAATCAGCCCCAGCATTTT.

This chain links TRBV18 with TRBJ2-1; 8 bases agree with TRBD2. Germline CDR1 and CDR2: KGHSH and LQKENI. Trimming removed 4 bases from V and 5 bases from J; junction bases left unmatched: 4. The CDR3 is 14 amino acids. In nucleotides, the CDR3 is TGTGCCAGCTCACGGGGACTAGTAGACAATGAGCAGTTCTTC. Protein product: CASSRGLVDNEQFF.

The V call is TRBV5-5, the J call TRBJ2-3; no clear D. Germline CDR1 SGHKS, CDR2 YYEKEE (reference sequence). V was shortened by 4 bases and J by 2 bases, with 5 bases between the two germline ends. The CDR3 loop spans 12 amino acids. DNA for the CDR3: TGTGCCAGCAGCACCTACACAGATACGCAGTATTTT. The encoded protein is CASSTYTDTQYF.

This chain uses TRBV4-3 with TRBJ1-1; TRBD1 matches at 10 bases. Germline CDR1 LGHNA, CDR2 YSLEER. The CDR3 consists of 15 residues. V was clipped by 5 bases and J by 7 bases; unmatched bases: 10. This CDR3 reads CASSTTGQGLGEAFF. The CDR3 bases are TGCGCCAGCAGCACGACGGGACAGGGGTTGGGTGAAGCTTTCTTT.

This chain connects TRBV7-2 to TRBJ2-1; D uncertain. The length of the CDR3 is 14 residues. The germline V gene encodes CDR1 SGHTA and CDR2 FQGNSA. V gave up 0 bases and J gave up 6 bases, with 9 bases separating them. Written as DNA, the CDR3 is TGTGCCAGCAGCTTAGCGAGGCAGCTCAATGAGCAGTTCTTC. Translated: CASSLARQLNEQFF.

The chain couples TRBV27 to TRBJ1-5; weak D call: TRBD1 (5 bases). This CDR3 comprises 15 residues. Germline CDR1 reads MNHEY; CDR2 reads SMNVEV (reference sequence). Trimming removed 0 bases from V and 2 bases from J, with 8 bases in between. The DNA for the CDR3 is TGTGCCAGCAGTTTATCGGGCAGGGGCAATCAGCCCCAGCATTTT. This translates into CASSLSGRGNQPQHF.

This clone has a handful of counts. The CDR3 reads CAWTRKGRNTEAFF. CDR3 sequence (DNA): TGTGCCTGGACCCGTAAGGGGCGGAACACTGAAGCTTTCTTT. The rearrangement uses TRBV30 and TRBJ1-1; weak D call: TRBD1 (5 bases). CDR3 length: 14 residues. The germline V gene encodes CDR1 GTSNPN and CDR2 SVGIG (reference sequence). Trimming took 4 bases from V and 1 from J, leaving 13 bases between them.

In DNA form, the CDR3 reads TGCGCCAGCAGCCGGGACAGGGTTTCTGGAGCGGGAGCAGCCAATGAGCAGTTCTTC. Translating gives CASSRDRVSGAGAANEQFF. V gene TRBV10-2 combines with J gene TRBJ2-1; a possible D gene is TRBD1 (9 bases). CDR1 is WSHSY, CDR2 SAAADI, per germline. This CDR3 is 19 amino acids long. The V end lost 6 bases, the J end lost 6 bases, and 30 bases lay between the germline ends.

This rearrangement joins TRBV5-5 to TRBJ2-2; D is perhaps TRBD2 (6 bases). Germline assignment: CDR1 SGHKS and CDR2 YYEKEE (reference sequence). The CDR3 covers 16 residues. V shed 1 base and J shed 5 bases, with 15 bases lying between them. The CDR3 loop reads CASSLLRTGVTGELFF. CDR3 DNA sequence: TGTGCCAGCAGCTTGCTCCGGACGGGAGTGACCGGGGAGCTGTTTTTT.

The chain combines TRBV9 with TRBJ2-1; 9 bases align to TRBD2. This CDR3 is built from 17 residues. Germline CDR1 reads SGDLS; CDR2 reads YYNGEE. V lost 4 bases to trimming and J lost 7 bases; unmatched junction nucleotides: 15. This CDR3 reads CASSPTGFPSGVNEQFF. The CDR3 bases are TGTGCCAGCAGCCCGACTGGGTTCCCTAGCGGGGTAAATGAGCAGTTCTTC.

This chain connects TRBV3-1 (or the pseudogene TRBV3-2) to TRBJ2-5; 8 nucleotides align to TRBD1. V was pared by 4 bases and J by 5 bases, with 3 bases of the junction left unmatched. Looked up from germline, CDR1 is LGHDT and CDR2 is YNNKEL (reference sequence). The CDR3 runs 13 residues. The CDR3 is CASSPRGLETQYF. The CDR3, as DNA: TGTGCCAGCAGCCCCAGGGGGCTGGAGACCCAGTACTTC.

The chain carries TRBV20-1 and TRBJ1-4; a possible D gene is TRBD1 (5 bases). The CDR3 consists of 13 residues. Trimming stripped 3 bases from V and 7 bases from J, with 12 bases between. Germline CDR1 DFQATT, CDR2 SNEGSKA (reference sequence). As DNA, the CDR3 is TGCAGTGCTAGTGGGGCGCTTAGTGAAAAACTGTTTTTT. The encoded protein is CSASGALSEKLFF.